The 10 T cell receptor beta chains below all came from one sample that was sequenced in a study of cytomegalovirus exposure and HLA in healthy donors. The study ran its PCR with 60 Vbeta and 13 Jbeta primers. The data were produced by immunoSEQ multiplex PCR, yet TCRdb's version contains in-frame clones alone and is incomplete. The sample lists roughly 120,000 clones; less than 90% were seen once. What was sequenced was PBMCs. These receptors originate from a man aged 50-60 years in good health and CMV-seronegative.

The chain is built from TRBV19 and TRBJ1-4, with D possibly TRBD1 on 5 matching bases. The CDR3 runs 17 residues. V shed 5 bases and J shed 4 bases, with 20 bases lying between them. Germline V gene lookup returns CDR1 LNHDA and CDR2 SQIVND (reference sequence). The CDR3 region is CASSRPGGAVDNEKLFF. CDR3 nucleotide sequence: TGTGCCAGTAGTCGTCCGGGAGGGGCGGTGGATAATGAAAAACTGTTTTTT.

The rearrangement joins TRBV5-6 to TRBJ1-1; D possibly corresponds to TRBD1 (5 bases). The CDR3 contains 14 residues. The V end was cut by 2 bases, the J end by 11 bases, with 19 bases between. Germline V gives CDR1 SGHDT, CDR2 YYEEEE. In nucleotides, the CDR3 is TGTGCCAGCAGCTTCCGGTCCACCCGGGGGTGGGCTTTCTTT. It encodes CASSFRSTRGWAFF.

A few counts support this clone. CDR3 sequence reads: CASSSTGMNTEAFF. CDR3 coding DNA: TGTGCCAGCAGCTCGACAGGAATGAACACTGAAGCTTTCTTT. The rearrangement uses TRBV6-5 and TRBJ1-1; tentatively, D is TRBD1 (6 bases). V was pared by 6 bases and J by 0 bases, with 11 bases between. The CDR3 spans 14 residues. The V gene's germline CDR1 is MNHEY and CDR2 SVGAGI.

The V and J genes are TRBV5-5 and TRBJ1-2; a weak D match, TRBD1 (5 bases). There are 16 residues in the CDR3. Germline V gives CDR1 SGHKS, CDR2 YYEKEE (reference sequence). V was pared by 4 bases and J by 5 bases, with 21 bases between. Here the CDR3 DNA reads TGTGCCAGCAGCCGCCTAACATCCGAGGGGAGGTATGGCTACACCTTC. Its protein product is CASSRLTSEGRYGYTF.

This chain uses TRBV9 with TRBJ1-3; D may be TRBD1 (5 bases). Trimming removed 2 bases at V and 4 bases at J, with 19 bases between. Germline V CDR1 and CDR2: SGDLS, YYNGEE. The CDR3 spans 17 residues. In nucleotides, the CDR3 is TGTGCCAGCAGCGTTGGAACTACGACAGCTACGGGAAACACCATATATTTT. Its protein is CASSVGTTTATGNTIYF.

The rearrangement joins TRBV2 to TRBJ1-1, with D perhaps matching TRBD1 (5 bases). The CDR3 has 12 amino acids. The V gene's germline CDR1 is SNHLY and CDR2 FYNNEI. Trimming took 11 bases from V and 8 from J, leaving 18 bases between them. CDR3 DNA sequence: TGTGCCCCCAAGGGGTCCGGGCAGGAAGCTTTCTTT. Its protein product is CAPKGSGQEAFF.

The J gene is TRBJ2-5, the V gene TRBV28, with D maybe TRBD1 (6 bases). This CDR3 comprises 12 residues. V gave up 2 bases and J gave up 5 bases, with 6 bases separating them. Looked up from germline, CDR1 is MDHEN and CDR2 is SYDVKM. CDR3 coding DNA: TGTGCCAGCAGTTTAAGGGGGGAGACCCAGTACTTC. Its protein is CASSLRGETQYF.

The chain is built from TRBV6-1 and TRBJ2-2; 8 bases are shared with TRBD1. This CDR3 comprises 14 residues. V gave up 6 bases and J gave up 1 base; unmatched junction bases: 1. CDR1 and CDR2 from the germline V gene are MNHNS and SASEGT. The CDR3 protein is CASRGQVNTGELFF. As DNA, the CDR3 is TGTGCCAGCAGGGGACAGGTGAACACCGGGGAGCTGTTTTTT.

The rearrangement uses TRBV6-6 and TRBJ2-7; a possible D gene is TRBD2 (6 bases). Looked up from germline, CDR1 is MNHNY and CDR2 is SVGAGI (reference sequence). The CDR3 sequence is 14 residues long. Trimming cost V 6 bases and J 6 bases, with 18 bases left between them. This chain's CDR3 is CASSTTERDSEQYF. The CDR3 DNA reads TGTGCCAGCAGCACGACAGAAAGGGACTCCGAGCAGTACTTC.

The V call is TRBV2, the J call TRBJ2-3, with 12 nucleotides matching TRBD1. The CDR3 runs 16 residues. Germline-derived CDR1 and CDR2 are SNHLY and FYNNEI. J lost 5 bases, V lost 5 bases, and 8 bases had no gene match. This chain's CDR3 is CASSPRDRGLGDTQYF. In DNA, the CDR3 is TGTGCCAGCAGTCCCCGGGACAGGGGGCTCGGAGATACGCAGTATTTT.